The next 22 T cell receptor beta chains were all read from a single sample in a study of T-cell memory formation after mild COVID-19. Using its own MiXCR run on the 5' RACE reads, TCRdb lists one record per CDR3 protein. The sample carries 400,000 to 500,000 distinct CDR3 sequences, approximately 24% recorded once. The sequenced sample was PBMCs or a T cell subset sorted from them (not recorded which). All receptors come from an adult woman who had mild COVID-19 (a few samples of this study predate the infection). Cell type and time point are not known.

The rearrangement links TRBV11-2 to TRBJ2-2, with D perhaps being TRBD1 or TRBD2 (6 bases each). V dropped 10 bases and J dropped 3 bases, with 30 bases sitting between them. The CDR3 runs to 19 residues. Germline CDR1 and CDR2: SGHAT and FQNNGV. CDR3 in DNA: TGTGCCACGAAACCCCCGGGATTCGGAGGGGGAGGCTACACCGGGGAGCTGTTTTTT. Translating it yields CATKPPGFGGGGYTGELFF.

The rearrangement joins TRBV4-2 to TRBJ1-5; D may be TRBD1 (5 bases). Germline loops: CDR1 LGHNA, CDR2 YNFKEQ. V lost 3 bases and J 7 bases, leaving 10 bases between the germline ends. The CDR3 runs to 13 residues. For the CDR3, the DNA is TGTGCCAGCAGCCACTCCAGGGAACAGCCCCAGCATTTT. Translated: CASSHSREQPQHF.

The chain couples TRBV7-6 to TRBJ2-3; TRBD2 aligns across 7 bases. V lost 4 bases and J lost 6; bases outside the gene matches: 13. This CDR3 spans 16 amino acids. Germline V gene sequence: CDR1 SGHVS, CDR2 FNYEAQ. Here the CDR3 reads CASSYPLAGGVDTQYF. CDR3 coding DNA: TGTGCCAGCAGCTACCCCTTAGCGGGCGGGGTGGATACGCAGTATTTT.

This clonotype was seen a handful of times. J is TRBJ2-2 and V is TRBV24-1; D may correspond to TRBD1 or TRBD2 (5 bases each). The CDR3 length is 16 residues. In germline, CDR1 is KGHDR, CDR2 SFDVKD. V lost 4 bases and J 5 bases, leaving 16 bases between the germline ends. CDR3 sequence reads: CATSEVGVVGTGELFF. For the CDR3, the DNA is TGTGCCACCAGTGAGGTGGGGGTAGTCGGAACCGGGGAGCTGTTTTTT.

There are a few counts of this clonotype. J is TRBJ2-7 and V is TRBV12-3 or TRBV12-4; no definite D call. V was shortened by 3 bases and J by 3 bases, with 9 bases between the two germline ends. The CDR3 is 13 residues long. CDR3 sequence (DNA): TGTGCCAGCAGTTTGGCTTGGGGCTACGAGCAGTACTTC. Amino acids: CASSLAWGYEQYF.

The chain combines TRBV24-1 with TRBJ2-5; no definite D call. V was shortened by 4 bases and J by 1 base, with 6 bases between the two germline ends. Germline lookup yields CDR1 KGHDR and CDR2 SFDVKD. The CDR3 loop spans 13 amino acids. DNA of the CDR3: TGTGCCACCAGTGAGTCGGTCCAAGAGACCCAGTACTTC. It translates to CATSESVQETQYF.

Ten or more counts support this clonotype. The rearrangement links TRBV5-1 to TRBJ1-1; the D is unclear. Germline values: CDR1 SGHRS, CDR2 YFSETQ. V dropped 4 bases and J dropped 1 base, with 14 bases sitting between them. The CDR3 runs to 15 residues. This chain's CDR3 is CASSPFGDRNTEAFF. The CDR3 DNA reads as TGCGCCAGCAGCCCATTCGGGGATCGGAACACTGAAGCTTTCTTT.

V is TRBV6-5 and J is TRBJ2-7, with TRBD1 identical over 8 bases. V shed 6 bases, J shed 3 bases, and the junction held 7 bases outside the gene matches. Germline lookup yields CDR1 MNHEY and CDR2 SVGAGI. The CDR3 loop spans 14 amino acids. This chain's CDR3 is CASRTTGTGYEQYF. In DNA form, the CDR3 reads TGTGCCAGCAGAACAACCGGGACAGGCTACGAGCAGTACTTC.

This clonotype was seen a few times. V and J are TRBV29-1 and TRBJ1-5, with D hard to call. The CDR3 loop spans 13 amino acids. Trimming removed 4 bases from V and 8 bases from J, with 15 bases in between. Germline CDR1 SQVTM, CDR2 ANQGSEA. The CDR3 protein is CSVVLSAAEPQHF. CDR3 nucleotides: TGCAGCGTTGTATTAAGCGCGGCAGAGCCCCAGCATTTT.

This clonotype was seen more than once but under ten times. The chain combines TRBV10-3 with TRBJ2-7; perhaps TRBD1 as D (7 bases). Trimming stripped 5 bases from V and 4 bases from J, with 15 bases between. Germline lookup yields CDR1 ENHRY and CDR2 SYGVKD. CDR3 size: 14 residues. The CDR3 sequence: CAISLGAGGYEQYF. In DNA form, the CDR3 reads TGTGCCATCAGTCTCGGGGCAGGGGGGTACGAGCAGTACTTC.

V is TRBV20-1 and J is TRBJ2-1, with D tentatively TRBD1 (5 bases). Per the germline V gene, CDR1 is DFQATT and CDR2 is SNEGSKA (reference sequence). This CDR3 has 14 amino acids. V lost 4 bases, J lost 0 bases, and 10 bases lay in between. The CDR3 region has the DNA TGCAGTGCTAATAACAGGAGCTCCTACAATGAGCAGTTCTTC. Its translation: CSANNRSSYNEQFF.

This clonotype was seen a handful of times. This chain joins TRBV20-1 and TRBJ2-1; D gene uncertain. The CDR3 length is 12 residues. The germline V gene encodes CDR1 DFQATT and CDR2 SNEGSKA (reference sequence). Trimming left V 2 bases short and J 7 bases short, with 9 bases between. The CDR3: CSARQADNEQFF. CDR3 bases: TGCAGTGCTAGACAGGCCGATAATGAGCAGTTCTTC.

This clonotype has only a few counts. V and J are TRBV11-2 and TRBJ1-1, with 8 bases matching TRBD1. The V gene end was trimmed by 1 base and the J gene end by 4 bases; junction bases not matched to a gene: 2. CDR1 and CDR2 (germline): SGHAT, FQNNGV. This CDR3 spans 14 amino acids. The CDR3 region is CASSLATGGTEAFF. The CDR3 coding sequence is TGTGCCAGCAGCTTAGCCACAGGGGGCACTGAAGCTTTCTTT.

V and J are TRBV2 and TRBJ2-7; D gene ambiguous. The CDR3 contains 13 residues. The V end was cut by 7 bases, the J end by 0 bases, with 10 bases between. Looked up from germline, CDR1 is SNHLY and CDR2 is FYNNEI. The CDR3, as DNA: TGTGCCAGCACCTCAGGATACTCCTACGAGCAGTACTTC. Translation gives CASTSGYSYEQYF. The full variable domain, its missing parts supplied by reference TRBV2 and TRBJ2-7, is EPEVTQTPSHQVTQMGQEVILRCVPISNHLYFYWYRQILGQKVEFLVSFYNNEISEKSEIFDDQFSVERPDGSNFTLKIRSTKLEDSAMYFCASTSGYSYEQYFGPGTRLTVT.

The table lists this clonotype with a few counts. Here the CDR3 DNA reads TGCGCCAGCAGTAGCCCTGACATTTATGAGCAGTTCTTC. Amino acid sequence: CASSSPDIYEQFF. This sequence joins TRBV5-1 and TRBJ2-1; D unresolved. The CDR3 runs 13 residues. Germline assignment: CDR1 SGHRS and CDR2 YFSETQ. V was clipped by 5 bases and J by 8 bases, with 14 bases between them.

This clonotype was counted between two and nine times. The chain links TRBV29-1 to TRBJ2-5; D is uncertain. V was clipped by 4 bases and J by 1 base, with 7 bases between them. Germline loops: CDR1 SQVTM, CDR2 ANQGSEA. The CDR3 sequence is 12 residues long. CDR3 sequence reads: CSVGHSQETQYF. The CDR3 DNA reads TGCAGCGTTGGGCACAGCCAAGAGACCCAGTACTTC.

This chain connects TRBV4-1 to TRBJ1-2; D uncertain. The CDR3 totals 15 residues. V was pared by 0 bases and J by 3 bases, with 11 bases between. CDR1 is MGHRA and CDR2 is YSYEKL in the germline V gene. The CDR3 bases are TGCGCCAGCAGCCAAGACGGCGACGGCTACTATGGCTACACCTTC. Translation gives CASSQDGDGYYGYTF.

This clonotype was counted many times. The V and J genes are TRBV7-2 and TRBJ2-1, with D perhaps TRBD2 (6 bases). This CDR3 contains 14 residues. V was cut by 4 bases and J by 12 bases, with 19 bases left in between. CDR1 is SGHTA and CDR2 is FQGNSA in the germline V gene. The CDR3 DNA follows: TGTGCCAGCAGCTCAGGGACTGGGAGTGCAGGGCAGTTCTTC. It encodes CASSSGTGSAGQFF.

The rearrangement links TRBV19 to TRBJ1-2; D unclear. V was clipped by 1 base and J by 6 bases, with 12 bases between them. The germline CDR1 and CDR2 sequences are LNHDA and SQIVND (reference sequence). The CDR3 runs to 14 residues. The CDR3 region has the DNA TGTGCCAGTAGTATAGGTTCGGGTGTGCATGGCTACACCTTC. Protein product: CASSIGSGVHGYTF.

This clonotype showed up just a few times. The genes are TRBV6-1 and TRBJ2-3; TRBD1 matches at 7 bases. The CDR3 sequence is 17 residues long. Germline V gives CDR1 MNHNS, CDR2 SASEGT. V was clipped by 2 bases and J by 2 bases; unmatched bases: 10. The CDR3 loop reads CASSEFGRTGFTDTQYF. DNA for the CDR3: TGTGCCAGCAGTGAATTCGGAAGGACAGGATTCACAGATACGCAGTATTTT.

The CDR3 region is CASSERSGGPAYEQYF. The CDR3 nucleotides read TGTGCCAGCAGCGAGCGATCTGGGGGGCCCGCCTACGAGCAGTACTTC. The chain links TRBV9 to TRBJ2-7; TRBD1 or TRBD2 may be the D gene (6 bases each). Looked up from germline, CDR1 is SGDLS and CDR2 is YYNGEE. This CDR3 contains 16 residues. Trimming pared 3 bases from V and 2 bases from J, leaving 18 bases between.

This clonotype showed up just once. The rearrangement links TRBV7-6 to TRBJ2-7; D is perhaps TRBD2 (6 bases). The V and J ends lost 1 base and 5 bases respectively, with 21 bases between them. The CDR3 totals 17 residues. CDR1 is SGHVS, CDR2 FNYEAQ, per germline. CDR3 sequence reads: CASSLEGVLATRHEQYF. DNA of the CDR3: TGTGCCAGCAGCTTAGAAGGAGTCCTAGCGACTCGACACGAGCAGTACTTC. The complete variable domain, with remaining parts taken from reference TRBV7-6 and TRBJ2-7, reads GAGVSQSPRYKVTKRGQDVALRCDPISGHVSLYWYRQALGQGPEFLTYFNYEAQQDKSGLPNDRFSAERPEGSISTLTIQRTEQRDSAMYRCASSLEGVLATRHEQYFGPGTRLTVT.